This T cell receptor (beta chain) was recovered during a study of blood T cell repertoires in COVID-19. Germline CDR1 and CDR2: LNHDA and SQIVND (reference sequence). The V end was cut by 5 bases, the J end by 0 bases, with 14 bases between. The CDR3 spans 16 residues. Produced via immunoSEQ multiplex PCR; TCRdb's table is partial and in-frame only. The table has fewer than 350,000 clones, approximately 86% seen once; the top ten hold about 4.2%. The rearrangement links TRBV19 to TRBJ2-1; the D gene is possibly TRBD2 (5 bases). This sequence was found in a woman aged 40 to 55 with acute COVID-19. The source material was PBMCs or T cells enriched from blood (not recorded which). The CDR3 bases are TGTGCCAGTAGTGGTCGCAGCGGACGCTCCTACAATGAGCAGTTCTTC. Its translation: CASSGRSGRSYNEQFF.